This T cell receptor (beta chain) was identified in a study of response to subunit inactivated influenza vaccine. MiXCR, run by TCRdb on the RT-PCR reads, gives a single entry per CDR3 protein. Of hundreds of thousands of distinct CDR3 sequences detected, 25% appear once; the ten largest clones hold about 1.9%. Remarks on this clonotype: Its antigen is not identified.

Germline V lookup: CDR1 GTSNPN, CDR2 SVGIG (reference sequence). Trimming took 3 bases from V and 7 from J, leaving 4 bases between them. The CDR3 totals 11 residues. Broader study findings: Authors proposed each seasonal influenza vaccination draws in few new T cells.

The rearrangement links TRBV30 to TRBJ1-6; D is unclear. The TCR originated in a middle-aged man who received an inactivated influenza vaccine. The source was CD4+ T cells sorted from PBMCs, collected more than 4 days after vaccination. The CDR3 region is CAWSANSPLHF. CDR3 sequence (DNA): TGTGCCTGGAGCGCCAATTCACCCCTCCACTTT.